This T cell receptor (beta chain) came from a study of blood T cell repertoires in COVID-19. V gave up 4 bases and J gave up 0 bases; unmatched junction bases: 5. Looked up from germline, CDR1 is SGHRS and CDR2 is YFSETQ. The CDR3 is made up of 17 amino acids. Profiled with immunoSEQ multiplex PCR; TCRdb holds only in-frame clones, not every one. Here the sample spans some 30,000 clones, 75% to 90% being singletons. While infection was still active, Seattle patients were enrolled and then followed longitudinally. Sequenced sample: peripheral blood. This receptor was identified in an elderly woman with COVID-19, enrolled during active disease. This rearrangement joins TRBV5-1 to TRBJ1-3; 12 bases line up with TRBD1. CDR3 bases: TGCGCCAGCAGCCCGGGACAGGGGGCGAACTCTGGAAACACCATATATTTT. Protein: CASSPGQGANSGNTIYF.